This T cell receptor (beta chain) stems from a study of cytomegalovirus exposure and HLA in healthy donors. Study-level points and caveats: Rarity held for most TCR sequences, but there were some public TCRs that occurred in many donors. Association of about 17,000 TCR beta sequences with HLA alleles was found at 0.05 false discovery rate in a later analysis.

CDR1 is SGHRS and CDR2 is YFSETQ in the germline V gene. Germline trimming cut 0 bases from V and 1 base from J; bases unmatched to any gene: 3. CDR3 length equals 15 residues. A remark on this clone: What it binds is unknown.

Primers included in the PCR were 60 Vbeta and 13 Jbeta primers. TCRdb keeps only in-frame clones here, not all; method: immunoSEQ multiplex PCR. The data contain about 140,000 clones, approximately 73% of them seen just once; the ten biggest clones take up roughly 10%. The sequence came from a man aged 25-45 years in good health and CMV-seropositive. The rearrangement uses TRBV5-1 and TRBJ2-5; 7 bases agree with TRBD1. Input material: PBMCs. This chain's CDR3 is CASSLEDRIQETQYF. CDR3 DNA sequence: TGCGCCAGCAGCTTGGAGGACAGGATCCAAGAGACCCAGTACTTC.